This TCR beta chain was sequenced for a study of T cells in Graves' hyperthyroidism and ophthalmopathy. General study results and limits: A model using 13 V-J features told ophthalmopathy apart from stable hyperthyroidism.

Amplification targeted TCR beta CDR3 regions from RNA transcripts. An initial round of RT-PCR targeting the TCR CDR3 relied on the HTBI primer set. MiXCR was run by TCRdb on the multiplex PCR reads, yielding one entry per CDR3 protein. The table records around 300,000 distinct CDR3 sequences, approximately 15% of them present only once. The V gene end was trimmed by 3 bases and the J gene end by 3 bases; junction bases not matched to a gene: 6. The CDR3 runs to 15 residues. Germline assignment: CDR1 LNHDA and CDR2 SQIVND (reference sequence). Thyroid ultrasound and orbital computed tomography, with clinical symptoms and serum thyroxine and TRAb, informed diagnoses. The authors obtained PBMCs from roughly 10 ml of fresh peripheral blood. This clonotype has only a few counts. Its antigen is still unknown.

Sequencing was done on a sample of blood. The receptor was isolated from a woman in her 40s with Graves' ophthalmopathy. The chain couples TRBV19 to TRBJ2-7; 9 positions match TRBD1. The CDR3 spells CASSIGSGQGYEQYF. CDR3 nucleotide sequence: TGTGCCAGTAGTATTGGTTCGGGACAGGGCTACGAGCAGTACTTC.